A selection of T cell receptor beta chains follows, all from one sample in a study of blood T cell repertoires in COVID-19. Libraries were prepared by immunoSEQ multiplex PCR; TCRdb keeps only in-frame clonotypes and omits some of them. The sample consists of some 240,000 clones, 88% of them appearing once. The sequencing input was PBMCs or T cells enriched from blood (not recorded which). These receptors originate from a woman aged 40 to 55 who had been exposed to COVID-19. CDR3s include the opening cysteine and the closing phenylalanine or tryptophan. A D gene is named only where the DNA matches it firmly. Some rows mark clone size as missing; the rest say once, few, many or name a class of expanded clone.

>TRBV7-9|TRBJ1-6|once|TRBD1
CASSDGTVSPLHF
TGTGCCAGCAGCGATGGGACAGTTTCACCCCTCCACTTT
>TRBV7-8|TRBJ1-2|NA|NA
CASSSRTVGYGYTF
TGTGCCAGCAGCTCCCGCACAGTCGGTTATGGCTACACCTTC
>TRBV28|TRBJ2-3|NA|TRBD2
CASSRGLAGYTDTQYF
TGTGCCAGCAGCAGGGGACTAGCGGGGTACACAGATACGCAGTATTTT
>TRBV4-1|TRBJ2-2|NA|NA
CASSRLPSGARTGELFF
TGCGCCAGCAGCCGATTGCCTTCTGGGGCGCGGACCGGGGAGCTGTTTTTT
>TRBV4-1|TRBJ1-1|NA|NA
CASSPREGNTEAFF
TGCGCCAGCAGCCCAAGGGAGGGGAACACTGAAGCTTTCTTT
>TRBV2|TRBJ2-4|once|TRBD1
CASTADRGSKNIQYF
TGTGCCAGCACCGCGGACAGGGGGTCCAAAAACATTCAGTACTTC
>TRBV28|TRBJ1-6|NA|NA
CASSPPSWSLHSPLHF
TGTGCCAGCAGTCCGCCTTCATGGTCACTTCATTCACCCCTCCACTTT
>TRBV27|TRBJ1-4|NA|NA
CASSSLKGGPTNEKLFF
TGTGCCAGCAGTTCACTTAAGGGGGGGCCAACTAATGAAAAACTGTTTTTT
>TRBV3-1/TRBV3-2|TRBJ1-3|once|NA
CASSQDPVGRGTIYF
TGTGCCAGCAGCCAAGACCCTGTAGGGAGGGGCACCATATATTTT
>TRBV28|TRBJ1-4|once|NA
CASSPPGDLGEKLFF
TGTGCCAGCAGCCCGCCAGGGGATTTGGGTGAAAAACTGTTTTTT
>TRBV28|TRBJ2-5|NA|NA
CASSLSHPTETQYF
TGTGCCAGCAGTTTATCACACCCAACAGAGACCCAGTACTTC
>TRBV12-3/TRBV12-4|TRBJ2-3|NA|NA
CATGFGGADTQYF
TGTGCCACCGGGTTCGGGGGTGCAGATACGCAGTATTTT
>TRBV28|TRBJ1-5|NA|TRBD1
CASISGTGVQPQHF
TGTGCCAGCATTTCCGGGACAGGGGTCCAGCCCCAGCATTTT
>TRBV11-2|TRBJ2-5|NA|NA
CASSLGVNQETQYF
TGTGCCAGCAGCTTAGGAGTCAACCAAGAGACCCAGTACTTC
>TRBV27|TRBJ2-1|NA|TRBD2
CASSRRGLAGADEQFF
TGTGCCAGCAGTAGGAGGGGACTAGCGGGCGCGGATGAGCAGTTCTTC
>TRBV11-3|TRBJ2-5|NA|NA
CASSSGVQETQYF
TGTGCCAGCAGCTCGGGGGTCCAAGAGACCCAGTACTTC
>TRBV19|TRBJ1-6|NA|NA
CASRTGTNNSPLHF
TGTGCCAGTAGGACCGGGACAAATAATTCACCCCTCCACTTT
>TRBV6-6|TRBJ1-1|NA|TRBD1
CASRRGGLSGDSTEAFF
TGTGCCAGCAGACGAGGGGGCTTATCTGGGGACAGCACTGAAGCTTTCTTT
>TRBV30|TRBJ1-1|NA|NA
CAWRQIGGTEAFF
TGTGCCTGGAGGCAGATAGGGGGCACTGAAGCTTTCTTT
>TRBV27|TRBJ2-7|NA|TRBD1
CASGTRGSSYEQYF
TGTGCCAGCGGAACCAGGGGGAGCTCCTACGAGCAGTACTTC
>TRBV4-2|TRBJ2-4|NA|NA
CASSLRSAGAKNIQYF
TGTGCCAGCAGCCTTCGTAGCGCCGGGGCCAAAAACATTCAGTACTTC
>TRBV10-3|TRBJ1-3|NA|TRBD1
CAISAGQGIRGNTIYF
TGTGCCATCAGTGCGGGACAGGGGATTCGCGGAAACACCATATATTTT
>TRBV19|TRBJ1-2|once|TRBD1
CASSPWTGRHNYGYTF
TGTGCCAGTAGTCCCTGGACAGGGAGGCACAACTATGGCTACACCTTC
>TRBV28|TRBJ1-1|NA|TRBD1
CASSRQTGGGAFF
TGTGCCAGCAGTCGACAGACAGGGGGAGGGGCTTTCTTT
>TRBV4-1|TRBJ2-5|NA|TRBD2
CASSQEIGGARETQYF
TGCGCCAGCAGCCAAGAGATCGGGGGGGCCCGTGAGACCCAGTACTTC
>TRBV25-1|TRBJ2-2|NA|TRBD2
CASGTSAANTGELFF
TGTGCCAGCGGGACTAGCGCCGCGAACACCGGGGAGCTGTTTTTT
>TRBV19|TRBJ2-1|NA|TRBD2
CATKTGGGLNEQFF
TGTGCCACCAAAACGGGGGGGGGCCTCAATGAGCAGTTCTTC
>TRBV5-1|TRBJ2-5|NA|NA
CASTQQGGETQYF
TGCGCCAGTACCCAGCAAGGAGGAGAGACCCAGTACTTC
>TRBV19|TRBJ2-3|NA|NA
CASSIDLGLSTQYF
TGTGCCAGTAGTATAGATCTTGGGCTGTCTACGCAGTATTTT
>TRBV9|TRBJ1-1|NA|NA
CASTHLGAGTEAFF
TGTGCCAGCACCCACCTGGGGGCGGGCACTGAAGCTTTCTTT
>TRBV27|TRBJ1-5|NA|NA
CASSRTGSSSNQPQHF
TGTGCCAGCAGCCGCACAGGGAGTAGTAGCAATCAGCCCCAGCATTTT
>TRBV18|TRBJ1-1|NA|TRBD1
CASSPPGQGNTEAFF
TGTGCCAGCTCACCACCAGGACAGGGGAACACTGAAGCTTTCTTT
>TRBV27|TRBJ1-5|once|TRBD1
CASSGQGGGNQPQHF
TGTGCCAGCAGTGGACAGGGAGGCGGCAATCAGCCCCAGCATTTT